This T cell receptor (beta chain) was recorded in a study of T cell clonotyping in hematopoietic cell transplantation (dated by TCRdb to the early 2020s). Notes on the research overall: Pretransplant samples from recipients were collected after cytoreduction. In the study, 150 or so blood samples were gathered from 40 or so consecutive transplant recipients and their related donors. Patient recruitment ran from late 2015 to January 2017, and follow-up continued until late 2020 or death. Results the study describes overall, beyond this receptor: Sample size was limited, and cells were not sorted, so CD4 and CD8 repertoire contributions could not be separated. After transplant, TCR diversity in recipients dropped, and pathologically expanded clonotypes climbed progressively between day 30 and day 180. Inverse Simpson Index values from donors and from recipients before transplant predicted broader TCR repertoire diversity after transplant. Overlap with donor repertoires was found for only a small fraction of recipient repertoires, with over 95% found to appear de novo at the given depth.

In light of the paper, this sample's time point label describes: recipient sample about 28 days before transplant, after cytoreduction. Blood from recipients was drawn about 28 days before transplant and again at days 30, 100 and 180 after transplant. Nuclei Lysis Solution was used to extract genomic DNA from fresh or cryopreserved unfractionated peripheral blood mononuclear cells. For this clone: Its antigen target is currently unknown. Per-base qualities were not stored, and no clone one base away is much larger.

With the immunoSEQ assay, which is a bias-controlled multiplex PCR relying on V- and J-specific primers, TCR beta CDR3 regions were amplified from genomic DNA. A second PCR step added a proprietary barcode and Illumina adapter sequences to the CDR3 amplicons. CDR3 libraries were sequenced on an Illumina MiSeq instrument. The authors' pipeline ran thus. Export and quality control were done with immunoSEQ Analyzer 3.0, while downstream analyses used R Bioconductor and Immunarch. Only productive rearrangements in the normalized downsampled data set were used to calculate repertoire metrics. In the normalized cohort, a clonotype counted as pathologically expanded if the clonotype was larger than 5 templates. The Inverse Simpson Index was used to measure repertoire diversity. CMV-specificity analyses were carried out on the non-normalized data set to capture all clonotypes. TCRdb mirrors the immuneACCESS table, restricted to in-frame sequences. Some clones are absent from its copies; in checked studies, under half trace to an unresolved V gene, and the reason for the others is unknown. Clone size and the V and J calls come from that table; the DNA yielded D and trimming. In this sample the table shows approximately 44,000 clones, roughly 80% of which occur a single time. The leading ten clones occupy approximately 4.9% of the sample.

Unmatched junction bases come to 7, with V trimmed by 0 bases and J by 3 bases. The CDR3 spans 16 residues, from the cysteine through the phenylalanine. CDR3 DNA is the only sequence kept; it has 48 bases, read in frame from the first base. CDR1 and CDR2 are read off the germline V gene as MNHEY and SVGAGI. The input for sequencing was peripheral blood mononuclear cells, taken before stem cell transplant. The chain uses TRBV6-5 and TRBJ2-7, with TRBD2 identical over 8 junction bases. This TCR derives from a man between 60 and 75 years old with myelodysplastic syndrome. Some clones in this sample may be carry-over from other donors' samples. At the DNA level, the sequence is TGTGCCAGCAGTTACTCGGCCGGGGGGGCAAACTACGAGCAGTACTTC. This yields the protein CASSYSAGGANYEQYF.